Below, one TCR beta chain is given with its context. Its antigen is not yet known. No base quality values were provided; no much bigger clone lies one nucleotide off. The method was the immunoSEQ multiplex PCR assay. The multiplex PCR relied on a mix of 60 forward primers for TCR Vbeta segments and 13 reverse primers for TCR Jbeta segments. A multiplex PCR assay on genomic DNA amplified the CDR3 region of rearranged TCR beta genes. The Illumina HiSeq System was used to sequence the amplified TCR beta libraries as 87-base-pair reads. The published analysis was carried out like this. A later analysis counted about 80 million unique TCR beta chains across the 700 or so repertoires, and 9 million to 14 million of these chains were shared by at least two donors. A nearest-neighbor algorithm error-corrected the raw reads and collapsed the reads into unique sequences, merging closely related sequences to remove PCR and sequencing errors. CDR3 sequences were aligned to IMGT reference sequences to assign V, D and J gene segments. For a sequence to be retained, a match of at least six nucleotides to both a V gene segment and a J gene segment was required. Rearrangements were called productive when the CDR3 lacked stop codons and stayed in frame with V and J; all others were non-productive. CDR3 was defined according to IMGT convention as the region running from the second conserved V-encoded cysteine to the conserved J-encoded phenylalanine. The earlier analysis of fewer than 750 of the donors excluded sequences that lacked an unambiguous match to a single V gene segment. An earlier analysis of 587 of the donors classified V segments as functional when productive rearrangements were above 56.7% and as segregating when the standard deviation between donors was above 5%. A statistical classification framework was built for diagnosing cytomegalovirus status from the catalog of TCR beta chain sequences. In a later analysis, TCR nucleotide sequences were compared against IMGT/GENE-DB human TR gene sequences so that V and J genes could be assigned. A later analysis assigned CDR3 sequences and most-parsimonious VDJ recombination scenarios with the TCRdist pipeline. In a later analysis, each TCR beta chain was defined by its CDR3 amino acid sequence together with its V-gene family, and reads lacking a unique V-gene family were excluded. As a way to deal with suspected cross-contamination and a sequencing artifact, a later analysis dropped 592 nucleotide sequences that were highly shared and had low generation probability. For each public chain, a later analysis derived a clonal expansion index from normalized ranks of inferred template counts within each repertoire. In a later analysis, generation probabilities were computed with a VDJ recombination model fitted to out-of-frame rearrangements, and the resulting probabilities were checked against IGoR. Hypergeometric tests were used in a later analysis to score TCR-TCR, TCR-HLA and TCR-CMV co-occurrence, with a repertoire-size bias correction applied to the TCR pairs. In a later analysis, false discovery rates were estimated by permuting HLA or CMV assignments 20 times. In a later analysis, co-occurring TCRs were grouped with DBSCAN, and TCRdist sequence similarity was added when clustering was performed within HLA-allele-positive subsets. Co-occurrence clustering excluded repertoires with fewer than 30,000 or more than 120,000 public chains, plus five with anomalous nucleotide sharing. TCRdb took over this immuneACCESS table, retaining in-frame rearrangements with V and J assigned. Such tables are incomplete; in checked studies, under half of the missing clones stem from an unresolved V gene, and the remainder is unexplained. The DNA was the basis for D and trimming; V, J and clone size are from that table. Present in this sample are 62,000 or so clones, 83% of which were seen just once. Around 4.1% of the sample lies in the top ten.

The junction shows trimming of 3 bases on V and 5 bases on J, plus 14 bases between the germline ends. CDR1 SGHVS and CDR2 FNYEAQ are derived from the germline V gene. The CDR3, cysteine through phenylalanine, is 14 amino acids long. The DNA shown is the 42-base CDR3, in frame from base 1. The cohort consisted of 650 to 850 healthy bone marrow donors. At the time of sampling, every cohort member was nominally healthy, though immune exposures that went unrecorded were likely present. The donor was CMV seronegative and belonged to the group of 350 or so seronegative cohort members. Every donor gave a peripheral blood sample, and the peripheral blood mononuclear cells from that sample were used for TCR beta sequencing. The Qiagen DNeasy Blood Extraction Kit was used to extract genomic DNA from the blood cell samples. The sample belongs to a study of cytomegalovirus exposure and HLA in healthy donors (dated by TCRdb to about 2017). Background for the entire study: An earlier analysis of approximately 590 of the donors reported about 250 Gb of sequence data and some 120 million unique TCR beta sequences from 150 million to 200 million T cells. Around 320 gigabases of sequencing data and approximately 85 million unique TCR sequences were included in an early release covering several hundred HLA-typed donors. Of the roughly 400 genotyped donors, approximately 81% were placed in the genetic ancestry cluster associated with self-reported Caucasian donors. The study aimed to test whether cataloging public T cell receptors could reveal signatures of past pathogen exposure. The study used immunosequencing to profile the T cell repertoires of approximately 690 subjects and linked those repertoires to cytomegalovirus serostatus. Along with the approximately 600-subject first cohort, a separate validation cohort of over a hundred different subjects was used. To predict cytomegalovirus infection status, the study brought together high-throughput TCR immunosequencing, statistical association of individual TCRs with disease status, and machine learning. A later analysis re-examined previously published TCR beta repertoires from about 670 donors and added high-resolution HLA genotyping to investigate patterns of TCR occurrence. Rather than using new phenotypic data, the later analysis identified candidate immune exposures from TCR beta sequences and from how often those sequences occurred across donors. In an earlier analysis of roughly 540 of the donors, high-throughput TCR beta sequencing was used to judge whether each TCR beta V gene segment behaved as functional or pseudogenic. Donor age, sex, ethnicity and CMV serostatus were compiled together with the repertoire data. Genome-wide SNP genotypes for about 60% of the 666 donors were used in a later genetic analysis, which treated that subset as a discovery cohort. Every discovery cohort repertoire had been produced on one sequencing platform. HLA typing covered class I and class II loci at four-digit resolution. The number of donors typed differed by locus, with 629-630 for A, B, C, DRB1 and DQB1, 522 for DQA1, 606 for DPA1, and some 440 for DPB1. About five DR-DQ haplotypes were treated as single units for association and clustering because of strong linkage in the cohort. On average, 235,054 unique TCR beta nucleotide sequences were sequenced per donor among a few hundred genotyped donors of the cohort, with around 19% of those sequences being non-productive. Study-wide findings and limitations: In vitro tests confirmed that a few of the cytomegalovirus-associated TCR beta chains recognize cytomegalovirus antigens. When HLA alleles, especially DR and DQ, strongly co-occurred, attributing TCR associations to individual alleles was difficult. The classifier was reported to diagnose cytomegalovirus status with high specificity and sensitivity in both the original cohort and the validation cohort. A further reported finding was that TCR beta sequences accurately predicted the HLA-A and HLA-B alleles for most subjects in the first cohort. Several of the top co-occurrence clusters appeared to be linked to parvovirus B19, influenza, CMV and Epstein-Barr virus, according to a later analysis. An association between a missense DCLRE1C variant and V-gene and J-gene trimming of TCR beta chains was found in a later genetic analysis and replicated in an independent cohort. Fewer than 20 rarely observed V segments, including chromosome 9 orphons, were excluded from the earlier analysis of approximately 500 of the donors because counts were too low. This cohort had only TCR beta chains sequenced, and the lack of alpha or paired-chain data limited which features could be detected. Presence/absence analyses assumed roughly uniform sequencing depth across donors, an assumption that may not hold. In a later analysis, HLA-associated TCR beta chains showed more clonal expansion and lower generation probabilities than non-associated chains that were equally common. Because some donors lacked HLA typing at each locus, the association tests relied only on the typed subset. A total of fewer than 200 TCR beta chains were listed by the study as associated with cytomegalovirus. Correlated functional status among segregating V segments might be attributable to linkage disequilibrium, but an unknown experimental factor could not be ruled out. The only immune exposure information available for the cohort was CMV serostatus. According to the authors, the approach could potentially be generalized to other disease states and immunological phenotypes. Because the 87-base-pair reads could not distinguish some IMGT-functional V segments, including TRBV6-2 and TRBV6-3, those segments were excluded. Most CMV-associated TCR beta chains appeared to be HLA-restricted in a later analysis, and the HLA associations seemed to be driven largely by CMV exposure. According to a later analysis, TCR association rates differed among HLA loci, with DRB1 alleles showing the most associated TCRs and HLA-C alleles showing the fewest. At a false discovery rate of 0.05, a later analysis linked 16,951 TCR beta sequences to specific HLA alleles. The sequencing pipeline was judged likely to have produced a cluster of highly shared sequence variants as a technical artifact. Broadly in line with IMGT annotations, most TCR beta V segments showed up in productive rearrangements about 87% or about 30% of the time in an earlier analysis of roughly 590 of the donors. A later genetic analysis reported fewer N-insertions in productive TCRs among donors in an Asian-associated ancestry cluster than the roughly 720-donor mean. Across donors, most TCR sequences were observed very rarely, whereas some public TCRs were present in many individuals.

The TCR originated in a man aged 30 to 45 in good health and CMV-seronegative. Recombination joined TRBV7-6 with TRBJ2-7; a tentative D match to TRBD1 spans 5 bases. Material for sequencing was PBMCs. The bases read TGTGCCAGCAGCTTGATGTGGACATCTAACGAGCAGTACTTC. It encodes CASSLMWTSNEQYF.